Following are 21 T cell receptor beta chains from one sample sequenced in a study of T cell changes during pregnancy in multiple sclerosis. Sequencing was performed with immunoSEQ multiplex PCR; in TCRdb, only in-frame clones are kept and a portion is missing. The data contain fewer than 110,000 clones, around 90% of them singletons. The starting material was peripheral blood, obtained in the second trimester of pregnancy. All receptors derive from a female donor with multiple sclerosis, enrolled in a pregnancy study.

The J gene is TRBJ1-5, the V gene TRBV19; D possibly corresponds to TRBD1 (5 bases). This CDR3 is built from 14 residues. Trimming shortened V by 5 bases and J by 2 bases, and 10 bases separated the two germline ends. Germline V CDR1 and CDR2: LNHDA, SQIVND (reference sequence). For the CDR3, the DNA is TGTGCCAGTAGTCAGGGAGGGGGCAATCAGCCCCAGCATTTT. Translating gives CASSQGGGNQPQHF.

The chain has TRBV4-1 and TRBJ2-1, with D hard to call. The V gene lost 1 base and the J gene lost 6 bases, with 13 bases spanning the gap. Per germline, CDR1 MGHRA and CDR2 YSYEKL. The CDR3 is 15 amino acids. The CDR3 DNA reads TGCGCCAGCAGCCAAGGTTTTGCACTTCGCAATGAGCAGTTCTTC. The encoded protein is CASSQGFALRNEQFF.

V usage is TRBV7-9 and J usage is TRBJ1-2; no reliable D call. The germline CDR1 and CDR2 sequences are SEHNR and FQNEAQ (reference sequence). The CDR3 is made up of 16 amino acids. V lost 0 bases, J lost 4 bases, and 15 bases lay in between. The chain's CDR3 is CASSLARTARIYGYTF. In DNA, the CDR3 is TGTGCCAGCAGCTTAGCGCGTACAGCCAGAATCTATGGCTACACCTTC.

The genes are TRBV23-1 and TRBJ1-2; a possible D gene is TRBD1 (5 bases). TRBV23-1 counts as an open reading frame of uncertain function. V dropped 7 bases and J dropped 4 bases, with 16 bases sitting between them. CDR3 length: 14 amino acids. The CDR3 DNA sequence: TGCGCCAGCATGGCCGGGGGGAACCTCTATGGCTACACCTTC. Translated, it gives CASMAGGNLYGYTF.

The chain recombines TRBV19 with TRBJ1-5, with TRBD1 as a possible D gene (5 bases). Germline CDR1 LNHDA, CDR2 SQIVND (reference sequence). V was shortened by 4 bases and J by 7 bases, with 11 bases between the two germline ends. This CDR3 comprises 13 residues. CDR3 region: CASSNQGGQPQHF. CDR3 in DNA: TGTGCCAGTAGTAATCAGGGAGGCCAGCCCCAGCATTTT. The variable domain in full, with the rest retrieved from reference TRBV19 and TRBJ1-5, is DGGITQSPKYLFRKEGQNVTLSCEQNLNHDAMYWYRQDPGQGLRLIYYSQIVNDFQKGDIAEGYSVSREKKESFPLTVTSAQKNPTAFYLCASSNQGGQPQHFGDGTRLSIL.

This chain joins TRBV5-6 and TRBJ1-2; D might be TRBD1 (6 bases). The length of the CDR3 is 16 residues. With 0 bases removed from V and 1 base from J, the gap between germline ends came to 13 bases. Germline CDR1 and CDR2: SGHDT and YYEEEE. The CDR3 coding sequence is TGTGCCAGCAGCTTGGACAGGGTTCGGAATAACTATGGCTACACCTTC. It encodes CASSLDRVRNNYGYTF.

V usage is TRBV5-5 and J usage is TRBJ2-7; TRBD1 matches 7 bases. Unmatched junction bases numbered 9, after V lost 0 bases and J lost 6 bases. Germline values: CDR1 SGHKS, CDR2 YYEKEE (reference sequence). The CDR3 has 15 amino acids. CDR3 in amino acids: CASSLGPGGLREQYF. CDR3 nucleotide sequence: TGTGCCAGCAGCTTGGGGCCAGGGGGTCTTCGCGAGCAGTACTTC.

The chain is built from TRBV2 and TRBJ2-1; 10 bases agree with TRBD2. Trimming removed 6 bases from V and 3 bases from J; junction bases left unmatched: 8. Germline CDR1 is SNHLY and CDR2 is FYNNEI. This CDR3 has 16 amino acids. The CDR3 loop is CASSLSGRAIYNEQFF. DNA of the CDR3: TGTGCCAGCAGCCTGAGCGGGAGGGCGATCTACAATGAGCAGTTCTTC. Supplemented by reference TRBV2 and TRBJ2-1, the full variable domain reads EPEVTQTPSHQVTQMGQEVILRCVPISNHLYFYWYRQILGQKVEFLVSFYNNEISEKSEIFDDQFSVERPDGSNFTLKIRSTKLEDSAMYFCASSLSGRAIYNEQFFGPGTRLTVL.

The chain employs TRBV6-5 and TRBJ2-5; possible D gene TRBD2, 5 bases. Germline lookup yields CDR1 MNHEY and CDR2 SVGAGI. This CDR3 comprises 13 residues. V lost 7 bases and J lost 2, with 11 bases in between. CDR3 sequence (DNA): TGTGCCAGCACCACACTAGGTCAAGAGACCCAGTACTTC. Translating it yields CASTTLGQETQYF.

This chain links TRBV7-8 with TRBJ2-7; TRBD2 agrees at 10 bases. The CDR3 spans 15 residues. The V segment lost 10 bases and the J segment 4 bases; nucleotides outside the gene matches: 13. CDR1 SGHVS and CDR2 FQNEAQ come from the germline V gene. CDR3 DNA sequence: TGTGCCATCAGGTTTTTTAGCGGGAGGTTTTACGAGCAGTACTTC. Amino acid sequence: CAIRFFSGRFYEQYF.

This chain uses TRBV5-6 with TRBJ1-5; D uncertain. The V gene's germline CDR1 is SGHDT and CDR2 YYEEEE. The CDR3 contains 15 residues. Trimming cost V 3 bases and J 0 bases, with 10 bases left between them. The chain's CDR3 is CASSSGLYSNQPQHF. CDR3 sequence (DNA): TGTGCCAGCAGCTCTGGACTCTATAGCAATCAGCCCCAGCATTTT.

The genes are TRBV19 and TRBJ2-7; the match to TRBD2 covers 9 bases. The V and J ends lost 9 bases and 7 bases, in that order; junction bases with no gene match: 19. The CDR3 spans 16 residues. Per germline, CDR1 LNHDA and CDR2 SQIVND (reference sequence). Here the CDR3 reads CASGGAGGPRSSEQYF. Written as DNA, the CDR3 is TGTGCCAGCGGGGGGGCGGGAGGGCCGCGATCGTCGGAGCAGTACTTC.

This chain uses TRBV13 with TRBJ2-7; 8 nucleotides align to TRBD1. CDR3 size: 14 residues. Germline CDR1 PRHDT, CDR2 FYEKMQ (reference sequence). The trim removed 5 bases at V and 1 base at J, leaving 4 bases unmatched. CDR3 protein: CASSRQGASYEQYF. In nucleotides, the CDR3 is TGTGCCAGCAGCCGGCAGGGGGCGTCCTACGAGCAGTACTTC. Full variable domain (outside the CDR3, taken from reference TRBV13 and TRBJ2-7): AAGVIQSPRHLIKEKRETATLKCYPIPRHDTVYWYQQGPGQDPQFLISFYEKMQSDKGSIPDRFSAQQFSDYHSELNMSSLELGDSALYFCASSRQGASYEQYFGPGTRLTVT.

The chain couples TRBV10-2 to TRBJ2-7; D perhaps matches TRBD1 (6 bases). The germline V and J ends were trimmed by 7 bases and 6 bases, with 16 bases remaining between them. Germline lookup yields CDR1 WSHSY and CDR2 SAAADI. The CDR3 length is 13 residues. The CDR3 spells CASNGGPFVEQYF. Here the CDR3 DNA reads TGCGCCAGCAATGGGGGCCCCTTCGTCGAGCAGTACTTC.

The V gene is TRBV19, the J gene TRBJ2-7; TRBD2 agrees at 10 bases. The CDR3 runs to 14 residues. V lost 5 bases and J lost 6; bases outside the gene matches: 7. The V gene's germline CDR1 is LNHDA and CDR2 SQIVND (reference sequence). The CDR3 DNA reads TGTGCCAGTAGTGAAGCGGGAGGGCCTTTCGAGCAGTACTTC. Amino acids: CASSEAGGPFEQYF.

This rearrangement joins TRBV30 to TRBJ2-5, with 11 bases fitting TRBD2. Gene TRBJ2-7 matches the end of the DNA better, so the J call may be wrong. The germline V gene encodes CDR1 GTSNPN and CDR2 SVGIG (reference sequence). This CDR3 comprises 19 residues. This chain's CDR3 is CAWNWWTDGTSGLPYEQYF. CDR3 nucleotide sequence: TGTGCCTGGAATTGGTGGACCGACGGGACTAGCGGCCTCCCCTACGAGCAGTACTTC.

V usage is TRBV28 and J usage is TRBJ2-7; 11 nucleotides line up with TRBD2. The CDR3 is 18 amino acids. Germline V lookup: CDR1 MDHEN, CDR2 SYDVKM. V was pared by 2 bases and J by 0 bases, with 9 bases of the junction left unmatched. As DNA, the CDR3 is TGTGCCAGCAGTTTAGGTACTAGCGGGAGAGGTTACTCCTACGAGCAGTACTTC. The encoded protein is CASSLGTSGRGYSYEQYF.

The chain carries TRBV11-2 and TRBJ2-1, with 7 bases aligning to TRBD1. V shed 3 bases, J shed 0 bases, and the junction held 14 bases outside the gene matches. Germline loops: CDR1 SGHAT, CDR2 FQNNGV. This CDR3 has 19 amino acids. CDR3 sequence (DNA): TGTGCCAGCAGCTTCCCCGGACAGGTACAGGCCAACTCCTACAATGAGCAGTTCTTC. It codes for CASSFPGQVQANSYNEQFF.

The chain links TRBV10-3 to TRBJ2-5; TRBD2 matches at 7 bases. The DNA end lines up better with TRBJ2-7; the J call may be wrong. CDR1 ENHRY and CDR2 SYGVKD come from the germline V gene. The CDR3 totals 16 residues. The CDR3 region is CAISEWERGGGYEQYF. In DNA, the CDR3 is TGTGCCATCAGTGAGTGGGAGAGGGGCGGGGGCTACGAGCAGTACTTC.

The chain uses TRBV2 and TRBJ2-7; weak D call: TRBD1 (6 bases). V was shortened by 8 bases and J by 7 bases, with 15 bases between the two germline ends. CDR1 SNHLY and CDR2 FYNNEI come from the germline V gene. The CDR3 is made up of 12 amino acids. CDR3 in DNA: TGTGCCAGCCGGACAGTGATTGGGGAGCAGTACTTC. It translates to CASRTVIGEQYF. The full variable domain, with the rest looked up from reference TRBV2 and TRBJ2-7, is EPEVTQTPSHQVTQMGQEVILRCVPISNHLYFYWYRQILGQKVEFLVSFYNNEISEKSEIFDDQFSVERPDGSNFTLKIRSTKLEDSAMYFCASRTVIGEQYFGPGTRLTVT.

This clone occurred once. In DNA, the CDR3 is TGTGCCAGCAGCTTTGCCGGGACACAGAGCGAGCAGTACTTC. Translation: CASSFAGTQSEQYF. V gene TRBV5-8 combines with J gene TRBJ2-7, with D perhaps matching TRBD1 (6 bases). The CDR3 has 14 amino acids. Germline assignment: CDR1 SGHTS and CDR2 YDEGEE. V was shortened by 2 bases and J by 6 bases, with 15 bases between the two germline ends. Filled out from reference TRBV5-8 and TRBJ2-7, the complete variable domain reads EAGVTQSPTHLIKTRGQQATLRCSPISGHTSVYWYQQALGLGLQFLLWYDEGEERNRGNFPPRFSGRQFPNYSSELNVNALELEDSALYLCASSFAGTQSEQYFGPGTRLTVT.